Presented here are 6 T cell receptor beta chains from one specimen sequenced in a study of blood T cell repertoires in COVID-19. Method: immunoSEQ multiplex PCR; TCRdb's copy keeps in-frame clones and lacks some. The sample lists approximately 170,000 clones, 80% to 95% seen once, with roughly 2% in the top ten. Source material: peripheral blood. The origin of the receptors is a woman aged 55-69 years with COVID-19, enrolled during active disease.

The chain combines TRBV5-6 with TRBJ2-1, with a possible D match to TRBD2 (6 bases). Germline V CDR1 and CDR2: SGHDT, YYEEEE. The CDR3 loop spans 14 amino acids. V gave up 1 base and J gave up 7 bases, with 12 bases separating them. This CDR3 is CASSLLGTPNEQFF. As DNA, the CDR3 is TGTGCCAGCAGCTTGTTAGGGACTCCTAATGAGCAGTTCTTC. The entire variable domain, with the rest obtained from reference TRBV5-6 and TRBJ2-1, is as follows: DAGVTQSPTHLIKTRGQQVTLRCSPKSGHDTVSWYQQALGQGPQFIFQYYEEEERQRGNFPDRFSGHQFPNYSSELNVNALLLGDSALYLCASSLLGTPNEQFFGPGTRLTVL.

The chain has TRBV27 and TRBJ1-4, with 7 bases that match TRBD1. The CDR3 length is 15 residues. J was trimmed by 8 bases and V by 4 bases; bases with no gene match: 10. Germline V gene sequence: CDR1 MNHEY, CDR2 SMNVEV (reference sequence). The CDR3 protein is CASSSSRDRGEKLFF. In DNA, the CDR3 is TGTGCCAGCAGTTCTTCCCGGGACAGAGGGGAAAAACTGTTTTTT.

The chain couples TRBV6-1 to TRBJ1-4; D is uncertain. This CDR3 is built from 18 residues. Germline V gene data show CDR1 as MNHNS and CDR2 as SASEGT. V lost 2 bases and J lost 3, with 19 bases in between. The CDR3 coding sequence is TGTGCCAGCAGTGAAATTTTTATCCGGGGAGCTGCTAATGAAAAACTGTTTTTT. Amino acids: CASSEIFIRGAANEKLFF.

The chain uses TRBV27 and TRBJ2-7; TRBD1 matches 9 bases. Germline V CDR1 and CDR2: MNHEY, SMNVEV (reference sequence). Trimming at V came to 2 bases and at J to 7 bases, leaving 6 bases not matched to a gene. The CDR3 length is 14 residues. Written as DNA, the CDR3 is TGTGCCAGCAGTTTACTACAGGGGGCAAAGGAGCAGTACTTC. This translates into CASSLLQGAKEQYF.

With respect to this clone: The same CDR3 arises from other DNA sequences in this sample as well. The chain couples TRBV6-5 to TRBJ1-1; no reliable D call. Germline V CDR1 and CDR2: MNHEY, SVGAGI. With 3 bases removed from V and 3 bases from J, the gap between germline ends came to 8 bases. The CDR3 totals 13 residues. CDR3 DNA: TGTGCCAGCAGTTATTCCGCGGACACTGAAGCTTTCTTT. It encodes CASSYSADTEAFF.

The chain is built from TRBV6-5 and TRBJ1-6, with 8 bases matching TRBD1. Germline loops: CDR1 MNHEY, CDR2 SVGAGI. This CDR3 contains 13 residues. V was pared by 10 bases and J by 6 bases, with 5 bases of the junction left unmatched. Written as DNA, the CDR3 is TGTGCCACTTGGACAGGGATTAATTCACCCCTCCACTTT. Its translation is CATWTGINSPLHF.